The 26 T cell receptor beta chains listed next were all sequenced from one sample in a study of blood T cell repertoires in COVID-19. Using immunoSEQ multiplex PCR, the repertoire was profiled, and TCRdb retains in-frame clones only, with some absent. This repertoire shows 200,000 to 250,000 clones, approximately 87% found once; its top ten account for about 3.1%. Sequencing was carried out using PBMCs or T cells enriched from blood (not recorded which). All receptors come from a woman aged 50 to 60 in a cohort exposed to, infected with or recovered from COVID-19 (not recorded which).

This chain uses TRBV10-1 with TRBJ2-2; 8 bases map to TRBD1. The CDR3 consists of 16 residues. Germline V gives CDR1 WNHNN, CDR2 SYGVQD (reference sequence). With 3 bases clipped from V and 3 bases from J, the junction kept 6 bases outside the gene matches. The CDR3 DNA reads TGCGCCAGCAGTGACCCCGGGACAGGAGACACCGGGGAGCTGTTTTTT. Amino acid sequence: CASSDPGTGDTGELFF.

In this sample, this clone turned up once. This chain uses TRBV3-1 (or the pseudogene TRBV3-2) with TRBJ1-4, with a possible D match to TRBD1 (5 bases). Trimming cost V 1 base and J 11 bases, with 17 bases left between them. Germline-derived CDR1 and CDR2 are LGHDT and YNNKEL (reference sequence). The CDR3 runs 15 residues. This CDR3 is CASSQAGRVDKKLFF. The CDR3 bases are TGTGCCAGCAGCCAAGCAGGCAGGGTGGACAAGAAACTGTTTTTT.

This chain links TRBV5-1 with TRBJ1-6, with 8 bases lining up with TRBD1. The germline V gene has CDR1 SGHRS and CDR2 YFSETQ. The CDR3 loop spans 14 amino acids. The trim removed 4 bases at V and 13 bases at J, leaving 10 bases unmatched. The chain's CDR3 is CASSTPDRGGPLHF. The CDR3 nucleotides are TGCGCCAGCAGCACGCCTGACAGGGGAGGGCCCCTCCACTTT.

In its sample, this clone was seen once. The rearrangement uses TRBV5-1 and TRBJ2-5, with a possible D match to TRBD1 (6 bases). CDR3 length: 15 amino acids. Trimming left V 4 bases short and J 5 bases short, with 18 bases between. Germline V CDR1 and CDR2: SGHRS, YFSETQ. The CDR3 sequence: CASSPPAGGGETQYF. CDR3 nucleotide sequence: TGCGCCAGCAGCCCCCCCGCTGGGGGCGGGGAGACCCAGTACTTC.

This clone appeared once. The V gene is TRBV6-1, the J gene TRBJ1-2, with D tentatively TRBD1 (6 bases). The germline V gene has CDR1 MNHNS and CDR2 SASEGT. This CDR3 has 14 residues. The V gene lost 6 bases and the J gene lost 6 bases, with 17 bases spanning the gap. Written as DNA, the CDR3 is TGTGCCAGCAGCTATACTATACAGGGAGATGGCTACACCTTC. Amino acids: CASSYTIQGDGYTF.

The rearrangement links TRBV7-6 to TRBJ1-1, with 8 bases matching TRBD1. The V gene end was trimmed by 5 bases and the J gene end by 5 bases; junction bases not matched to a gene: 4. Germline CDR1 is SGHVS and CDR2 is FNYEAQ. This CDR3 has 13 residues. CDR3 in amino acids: CASSVTGGTEAFF. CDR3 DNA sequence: TGTGCCAGCAGCGTCACAGGGGGGACTGAAGCTTTCTTT.

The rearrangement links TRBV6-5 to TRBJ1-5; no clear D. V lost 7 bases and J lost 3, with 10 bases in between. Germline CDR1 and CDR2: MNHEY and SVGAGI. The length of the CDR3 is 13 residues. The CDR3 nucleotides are TGTGCCAGCACCGGGTCGTACAATCAGCCCCAGCATTTT. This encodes CASTGSYNQPQHF.

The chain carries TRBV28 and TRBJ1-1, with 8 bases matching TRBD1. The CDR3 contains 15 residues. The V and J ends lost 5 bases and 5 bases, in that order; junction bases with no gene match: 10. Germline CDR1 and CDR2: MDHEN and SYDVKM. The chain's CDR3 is CASSPPRTGRTEAFF. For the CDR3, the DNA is TGTGCCAGCAGTCCTCCTAGGACAGGGAGGACTGAAGCTTTCTTT.

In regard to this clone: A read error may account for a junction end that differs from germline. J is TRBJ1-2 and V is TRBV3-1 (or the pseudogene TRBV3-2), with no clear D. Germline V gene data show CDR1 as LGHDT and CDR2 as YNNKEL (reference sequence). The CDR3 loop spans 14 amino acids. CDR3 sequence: CASSRSQEVYGHTF. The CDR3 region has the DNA TGTGCCAGCAGCCGGTCCCAGGAGGTATATGGCCACACCTTC.

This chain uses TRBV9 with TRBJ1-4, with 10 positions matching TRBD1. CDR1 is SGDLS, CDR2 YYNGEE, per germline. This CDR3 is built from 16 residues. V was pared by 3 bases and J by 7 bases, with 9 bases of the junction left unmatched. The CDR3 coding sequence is TGTGCCAGCAGCGCAAAATCAGGACAGGGGGGTGAAAAACTGTTTTTT. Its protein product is CASSAKSGQGGEKLFF.

CDR3 bases: TGTGCCAGTAGCGGACAGGGTGCCACTGAAGCTTTCTTT. Translating gives CASSGQGATEAFF. The chain is built from TRBV19 and TRBJ1-1, with 8 bases lining up with TRBD1. This CDR3 is built from 13 residues. Unmatched junction bases numbered 4, after V lost 6 bases and J lost 4 bases. Germline values: CDR1 LNHDA, CDR2 SQIVND (reference sequence). The whole variable domain, remainder taken from reference TRBV19 and TRBJ1-1, is DGGITQSPKYLFRKEGQNVTLSCEQNLNHDAMYWYRQDPGQGLRLIYYSQIVNDFQKGDIAEGYSVSREKKESFPLTVTSAQKNPTAFYLCASSGQGATEAFFGQGTRLTVV.

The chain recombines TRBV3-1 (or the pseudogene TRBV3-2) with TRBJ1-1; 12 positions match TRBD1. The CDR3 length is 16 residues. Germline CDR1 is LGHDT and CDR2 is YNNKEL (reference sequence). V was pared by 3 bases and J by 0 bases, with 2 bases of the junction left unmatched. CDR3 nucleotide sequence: TGTGCCAGCAGCCAGGGGACAGGGGGCATGAACACTGAAGCTTTCTTT. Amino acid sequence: CASSQGTGGMNTEAFF.

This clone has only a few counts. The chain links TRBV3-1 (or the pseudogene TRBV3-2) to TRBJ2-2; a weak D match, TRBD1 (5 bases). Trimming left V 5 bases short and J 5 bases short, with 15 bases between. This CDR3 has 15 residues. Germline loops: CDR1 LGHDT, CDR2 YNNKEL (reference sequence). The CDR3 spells CASSGLQGFTGELFF. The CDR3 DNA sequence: TGTGCCAGCAGCGGATTGCAGGGATTTACCGGGGAGCTGTTTTTT.

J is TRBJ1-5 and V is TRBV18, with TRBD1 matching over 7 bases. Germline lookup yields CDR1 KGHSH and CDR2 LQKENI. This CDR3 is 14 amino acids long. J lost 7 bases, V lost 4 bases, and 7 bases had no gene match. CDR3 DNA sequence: TGTGCCAGCTCACAACAGGGGATTTTCCAGCCCCAGCATTTT. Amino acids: CASSQQGIFQPQHF.

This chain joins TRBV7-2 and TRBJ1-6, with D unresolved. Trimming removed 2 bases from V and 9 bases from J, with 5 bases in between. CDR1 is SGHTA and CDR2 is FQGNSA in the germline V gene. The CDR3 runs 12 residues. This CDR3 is CASSLPFSPLHF. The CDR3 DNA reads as TGTGCCAGCAGCTTACCGTTTTCACCCCTCCACTTT.

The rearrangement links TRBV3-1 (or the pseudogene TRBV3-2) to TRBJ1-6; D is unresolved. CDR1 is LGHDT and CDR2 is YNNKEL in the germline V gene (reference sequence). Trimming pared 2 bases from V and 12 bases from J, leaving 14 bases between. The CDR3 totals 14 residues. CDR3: CASSQREGLGPLHF. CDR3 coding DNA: TGTGCCAGCAGCCAACGGGAGGGCCTTGGACCCCTCCACTTT.

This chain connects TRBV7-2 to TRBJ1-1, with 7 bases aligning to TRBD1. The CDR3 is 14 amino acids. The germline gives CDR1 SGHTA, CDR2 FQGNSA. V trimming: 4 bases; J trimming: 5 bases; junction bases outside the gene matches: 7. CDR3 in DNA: TGTGCCAGCAGCTCGCAATCAGGGGGGACTGAAGCTTTCTTT. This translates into CASSSQSGGTEAFF.

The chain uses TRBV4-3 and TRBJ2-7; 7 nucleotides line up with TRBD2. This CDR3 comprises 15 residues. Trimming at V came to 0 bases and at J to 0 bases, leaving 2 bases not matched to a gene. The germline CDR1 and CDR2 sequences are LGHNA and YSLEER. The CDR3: CASSQEGGDSYEQYF. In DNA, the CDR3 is TGCGCCAGCAGCCAAGAGGGGGGGGACTCCTACGAGCAGTACTTC.

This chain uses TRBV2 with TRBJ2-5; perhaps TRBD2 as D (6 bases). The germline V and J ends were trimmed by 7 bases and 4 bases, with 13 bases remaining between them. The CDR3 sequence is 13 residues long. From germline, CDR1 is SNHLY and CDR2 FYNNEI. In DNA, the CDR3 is TGTGCCAGCACCGTTCGGGGAGGAGAGACCCAGTACTTC. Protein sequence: CASTVRGGETQYF.

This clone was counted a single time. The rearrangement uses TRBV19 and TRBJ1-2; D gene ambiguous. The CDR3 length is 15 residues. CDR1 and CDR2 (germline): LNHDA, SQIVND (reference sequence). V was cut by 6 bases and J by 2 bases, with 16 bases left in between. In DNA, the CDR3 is TGTGCCAGTAGGGCCCGAGGCACCGAAAACTATGGCTACACCTTC. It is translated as CASRARGTENYGYTF. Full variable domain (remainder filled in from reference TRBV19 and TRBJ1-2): DGGITQSPKYLFRKEGQNVTLSCEQNLNHDAMYWYRQDPGQGLRLIYYSQIVNDFQKGDIAEGYSVSREKKESFPLTVTSAQKNPTAFYLCASRARGTENYGYTFGSGTRLTVV.

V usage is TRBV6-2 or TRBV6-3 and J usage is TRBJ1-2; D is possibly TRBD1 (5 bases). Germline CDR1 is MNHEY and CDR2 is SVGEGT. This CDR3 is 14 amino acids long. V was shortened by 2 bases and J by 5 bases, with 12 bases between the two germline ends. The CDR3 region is CASSYLPGGYGYTF. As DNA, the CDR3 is TGTGCCAGCAGTTACCTACCCGGGGGATATGGCTACACCTTC.

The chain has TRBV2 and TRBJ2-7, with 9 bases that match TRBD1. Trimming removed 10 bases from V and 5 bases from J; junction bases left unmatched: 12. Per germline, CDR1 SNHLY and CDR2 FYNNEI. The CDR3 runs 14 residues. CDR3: CATTLGTGTNEQYF. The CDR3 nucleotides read TGTGCCACCACCCTTGGGACAGGGACCAACGAGCAGTACTTC.

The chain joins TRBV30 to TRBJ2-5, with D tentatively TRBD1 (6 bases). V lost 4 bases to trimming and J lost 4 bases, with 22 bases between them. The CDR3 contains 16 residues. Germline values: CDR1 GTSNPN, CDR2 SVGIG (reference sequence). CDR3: CAWTTITSGVGETQYF. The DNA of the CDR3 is TGTGCCTGGACCACCATCACCTCAGGGGTCGGAGAGACCCAGTACTTC.

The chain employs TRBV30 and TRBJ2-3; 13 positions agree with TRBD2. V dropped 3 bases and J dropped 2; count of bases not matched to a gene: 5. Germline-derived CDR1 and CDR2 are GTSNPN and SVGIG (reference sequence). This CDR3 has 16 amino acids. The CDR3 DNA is TGTGCCTGGAGCCCCGGGACTAGCGGGGTCACAGATACGCAGTATTTT. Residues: CAWSPGTSGVTDTQYF.

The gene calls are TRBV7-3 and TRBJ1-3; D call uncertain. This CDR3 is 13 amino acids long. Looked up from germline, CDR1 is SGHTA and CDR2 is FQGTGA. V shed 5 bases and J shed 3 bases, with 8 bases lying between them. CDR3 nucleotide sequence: TGTGCCAGCAGCGCGGAGGTTGGAAACACCATATATTTT. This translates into CASSAEVGNTIYF.

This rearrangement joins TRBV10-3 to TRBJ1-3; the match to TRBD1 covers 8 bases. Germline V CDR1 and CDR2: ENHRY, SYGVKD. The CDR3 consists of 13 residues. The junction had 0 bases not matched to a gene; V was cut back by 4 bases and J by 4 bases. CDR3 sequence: CAISAGGGNTIYF. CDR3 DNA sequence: TGTGCCATCAGTGCAGGGGGCGGAAACACCATATATTTT.